This T cell receptor (beta chain) came from a study of blood T cell repertoires in COVID-19. Study-level information: The origin of the acute and convalescent COVID-19 samples was the United States, Italy and Spain. From T cells, B-cell-depleted T cells, or PBMCs came the material, which was cDNA or gDNA.

This clone was seen just once. CDR3 length: 14 amino acids. Trimming cost V 3 bases and J 8 bases, with 17 bases left between them. CDR1 is SGHKS and CDR2 is YYEKEE in the germline V gene (reference sequence). In the study's own analysis: Amplifying reference gene primers gave estimates of nucleated cell counts. Clones were read by immunoSEQ multiplex PCR, and TCRdb kept only the in-frame ones, dropping some. That table furnishes V, J and clone size, whereas the DNA furnished D and trimming. The sample includes 100,000 to 150,000 clones, 85% to 90% of them seen just once. This clonotype was obtained from a man over 45 with active or convalescent COVID-19. This chain joins TRBV5-5 and TRBJ1-2; weak D call: TRBD1 (6 bases). The sequenced sample was peripheral blood. The CDR3 sequence is CASSSDHRAIGYTF. The CDR3, as DNA: TGTGCCAGCAGCTCCGATCACAGGGCTATAGGCTACACCTTC.